This TCR beta chain emerged from a study of T cells after yellow fever vaccination. Conversion of TCR transcripts into cDNA relied on 5'RACE template switching, which added a universal primer site and UMIs. TCRdb re-called the 5' RACE reads through MiXCR, storing one row per CDR3 protein. This sample has 450,000 to 650,000 distinct CDR3 sequences, with less than 25% found just once. This clonotype was detected only a few times. Germline CDR1 reads SQVTM; CDR2 reads ANQGSEA. Trimming removed 5 bases at V and 0 bases at J, with 7 bases between. The CDR3 covers 12 residues. This TCR derives from a man aged 18 to 35 who received the YFV17D yellow fever vaccine. This chain uses TRBV29-1 with TRBJ1-2; D remains unclear. Sequencing used PBMCs, obtained roughly 20 days after the first yellow fever vaccination. In DNA, the CDR3 is TGCAGCGTTCGGATGACTAACTATGGCTACACCTTC. Its protein is CSVRMTNYGYTF. The full variable domain, in which reference TRBV29-1 and TRBJ1-2 provide the parts outside the CDR3, is SAVISQKPSRDICQRGTSLTIQCQVDSQVTMMFWYRQQPGQSLTLIATANQGSEATYESGFVIDKFPISRPNLTFSTLTVSNMSPEDSSIYLCSVRMTNYGYTFGSGTRLTVV.